This T cell receptor (beta chain) came from a study of blood T cell repertoires in COVID-19. The overall study: Both acute and convalescent COVID-19 samples were obtained from the United States, Italy and Spain. T cells, B-cell-depleted T cells, or PBMCs supplied cDNA or gDNA.

The CDR3 loop spans 14 amino acids. CDR1 is WSHSY and CDR2 is SAAADI in the germline V gene. The ends were cut back, 8 bases at V and 0 bases at J, with 11 bases in the middle. Per the study methods: Amplification from reference gene primers served as the basis for estimated nucleated cell counts. Generated by immunoSEQ multiplex PCR, the TCRdb table keeps only in-frame clones and is missing some. The V and J calls and clone size are taken from that table; D and trimming were inferred from the DNA. The data hold around 65,000 clones, with roughly 84% observed a single time. Sequenced: peripheral blood. The sequence was obtained from a woman older than 75 with active or convalescent COVID-19. The chain has TRBV10-2 and TRBJ2-1, with D unresolved. The CDR3 DNA reads TGCGCCAGCCCGACTGCTAGCTCCTACAATGAGCAGTTCTTC. Amino acid sequence: CASPTASSYNEQFF.